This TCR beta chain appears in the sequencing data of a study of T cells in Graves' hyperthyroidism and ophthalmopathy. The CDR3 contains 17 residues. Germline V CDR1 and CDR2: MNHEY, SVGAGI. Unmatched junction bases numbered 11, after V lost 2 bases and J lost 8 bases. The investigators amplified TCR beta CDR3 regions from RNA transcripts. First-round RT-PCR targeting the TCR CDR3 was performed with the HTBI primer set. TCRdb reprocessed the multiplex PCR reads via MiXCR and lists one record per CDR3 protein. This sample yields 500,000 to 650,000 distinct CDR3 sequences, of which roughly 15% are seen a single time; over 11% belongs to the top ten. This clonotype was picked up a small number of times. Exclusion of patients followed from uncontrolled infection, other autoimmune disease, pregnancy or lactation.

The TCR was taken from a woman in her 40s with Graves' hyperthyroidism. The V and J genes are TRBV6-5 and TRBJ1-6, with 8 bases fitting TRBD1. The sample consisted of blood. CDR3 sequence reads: CASSYHSGQARDSPLHF. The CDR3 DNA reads TGTGCCAGCAGTTACCACTCGGGACAGGCAAGGGATTCACCCCTCCACTTT.